This is a list of T cell receptor beta chains from one sample in a study of blood T cell repertoires in COVID-19. Sequenced by immunoSEQ multiplex PCR; TCRdb stores in-frame clones only, minus some. The repertoire holds 100,000 or so clones, 80% to 90% seen once, with less than 3.5% in the top ten. The sequencing input was PBMCs or T cells enriched from blood (not recorded which). These receptors all stem from a woman aged 45-60 years who had recovered from COVID-19. Each CDR3 is given with its conserved first and last residue. The D gene is left open where the match is weak. Expanded clones are given a class, and other clones once, few, many or no size at all.

j_call: TRBJ2-3; clone_size: NA; v_call: TRBV5-1; d_call: TRBD2; cdr3_nt: TGCGCCAGCAGCTTGACCCACTCAGCGGGAGGATCAGATACGCAGTATTTT; cdr3_aa: CASSLTHSAGGSDTQYF
j_call: TRBJ2-7; clone_size: few; v_call: TRBV5-4; d_call: TRBD2; cdr3_nt: TGTGCCAGCAGCGCAAGACTAGCGGGAGCTTACGAGCAGTACTTC; cdr3_aa: CASSARLAGAYEQYF
j_call: TRBJ1-1; clone_size: NA; v_call: TRBV28; d_call: TRBD1; cdr3_nt: TGTGCCAGCAGTTTAGTGAGGGCAGGGGGGAACACTGAAGCTTTCTTT; cdr3_aa: CASSLVRAGGNTEAFF
j_call: TRBJ1-2; clone_size: NA; v_call: TRBV6-5; d_call: NA; cdr3_nt: TGTGCCAGCAGCTACCGCGACAGAAACTATGGCTACACCTTC; cdr3_aa: CASSYRDRNYGYTF
j_call: TRBJ2-7; clone_size: NA; v_call: TRBV6-5; d_call: TRBD1; cdr3_nt: TGTGCCAGCAGCAACGGCAGGGGGCGCGTCTACGAGCAGTACTTC; cdr3_aa: CASSNGRGRVYEQYF
j_call: TRBJ2-6; clone_size: NA; v_call: TRBV5-1; d_call: NA; cdr3_nt: TGCGCCAGCAGCCCAGGGGTGGCTGGGGCCAACGTCCTGACTTTC; cdr3_aa: CASSPGVAGANVLTF
j_call: TRBJ2-1; clone_size: NA; v_call: TRBV4-2; d_call: NA; cdr3_nt: TGTGCCAGCAGCCCTTTACTGAGCTCCTACAATGAGCAGTTCTTC; cdr3_aa: CASSPLLSSYNEQFF
j_call: TRBJ1-1; clone_size: NA; v_call: TRBV18; d_call: TRBD1; cdr3_nt: TGTGCCAGCTCATCTCGACAGGGGGTCGGAACTGAAGCTTTCTTT; cdr3_aa: CASSSRQGVGTEAFF
j_call: TRBJ1-1; clone_size: NA; v_call: TRBV9; d_call: NA; cdr3_nt: TGTGCCAGCAGCGTCTCTTCCGGGACTGAAGCTTTCTTT; cdr3_aa: CASSVSSGTEAFF
j_call: TRBJ1-1; clone_size: NA; v_call: TRBV23-1; d_call: NA; cdr3_nt: TGCGCCAGCAGTCCCCCGGGTCAGATGAACACTGAAGCTTTCTTT; cdr3_aa: CASSPPGQMNTEAFF
j_call: TRBJ2-2; clone_size: NA; v_call: TRBV5-4; d_call: NA; cdr3_nt: TGTGCCAGCAGCCCTGGACAGAACACCGGGGAGCTGTTTTTT; cdr3_aa: CASSPGQNTGELFF
j_call: TRBJ2-3; clone_size: NA; v_call: TRBV19; d_call: TRBD2; cdr3_nt: TGTGCCAGTACTGGCCTAGCGGGGGTGGGAGATACGCAGTATTTT; cdr3_aa: CASTGLAGVGDTQYF
j_call: TRBJ2-3; clone_size: NA; v_call: TRBV5-1; d_call: TRBD2; cdr3_nt: TGCGCCAGCAGCTTTGGCGGGAGGGCCGGAGATACGCAGTATTTT; cdr3_aa: CASSFGGRAGDTQYF
j_call: TRBJ1-1; clone_size: NA; v_call: TRBV5-1; d_call: NA; cdr3_nt: TGCGCCAGCAGCCCCTCGGGGGTGGGCACTGAAGCTTTCTTT; cdr3_aa: CASSPSGVGTEAFF
j_call: TRBJ2-5; clone_size: NA; v_call: TRBV5-1; d_call: TRBD1; cdr3_nt: TGCGCCAGCAACCGACAGGGGGCGGAGACCCAGTACTTC; cdr3_aa: CASNRQGAETQYF
j_call: TRBJ1-1; clone_size: few; v_call: TRBV14; d_call: NA; cdr3_nt: TGTGCCAGCAGCCAACAGGGTCTGAACACTGAAGCTTTCTTT; cdr3_aa: CASSQQGLNTEAFF
j_call: TRBJ1-3; clone_size: many; v_call: TRBV28; d_call: NA; cdr3_nt: TGTGCCAGCAGTTTGACATGGCTAGGGGGAAGCGGAAACACCATATATTTT; cdr3_aa: CASSLTWLGGSGNTIYF
j_call: TRBJ2-1; clone_size: NA; v_call: TRBV28; d_call: TRBD2; cdr3_nt: TGTGCCAGCAGGGGACTAGCGGGAGTTTCCTCCTACAATGAGCAGTTCTTC; cdr3_aa: CASRGLAGVSSYNEQFF
j_call: TRBJ1-1; clone_size: NA; v_call: TRBV6-2/TRBV6-3; d_call: TRBD1; cdr3_nt: TGTGCCAGCAGTTACTCGGCCGGGACAGGGACCACTGAAGCTTTCTTT; cdr3_aa: CASSYSAGTGTTEAFF
j_call: TRBJ1-4; clone_size: NA; v_call: TRBV18; d_call: NA; cdr3_nt: TGTGCCAGCTCACTAAGACGGGCAACTAATGAAAAACTGTTTTTT; cdr3_aa: CASSLRRATNEKLFF
j_call: TRBJ2-3; clone_size: NA; v_call: TRBV7-2; d_call: NA; cdr3_nt: TGTGCCAGCGATGGTAGCGCCCGAGATACGCAGTATTTT; cdr3_aa: CASDGSARDTQYF
j_call: TRBJ2-7; clone_size: NA; v_call: TRBV28; d_call: NA; cdr3_nt: TGTGCCAGCACGACTGGTTCGGGTCAAAAGATCCAGTACTTC; cdr3_aa: CASTTGSGQKIQYF
j_call: TRBJ1-3; clone_size: NA; v_call: TRBV10-2; d_call: NA; cdr3_nt: TGCGCCAGCAGTGAGTCGTGGTCCCGGAACACCATATATTTT; cdr3_aa: CASSESWSRNTIYF
j_call: TRBJ1-2; clone_size: NA; v_call: TRBV7-2; d_call: NA; cdr3_nt: TGTGCCAGCAGCTTAGTTAGGAGGGATCGCTATGGCTACACCTTC; cdr3_aa: CASSLVRRDRYGYTF
j_call: TRBJ2-7; clone_size: NA; v_call: TRBV2; d_call: NA; cdr3_nt: TGTGCCAGCACCCTGGAGAGGACATCTGACGAGCAGTACTTC; cdr3_aa: CASTLERTSDEQYF
j_call: TRBJ2-2; clone_size: NA; v_call: TRBV2; d_call: TRBD2; cdr3_nt: TGTGCCAGCAGTGTTCCCGGGACTAGCAGGCGAAACACCGGGGAGCTGTTTTTT; cdr3_aa: CASSVPGTSRRNTGELFF
j_call: TRBJ1-2; clone_size: NA; v_call: TRBV28; d_call: TRBD1; cdr3_nt: TGTGCCAGCAGCCTCGGACAGGCACCAAGCTACACCTTC; cdr3_aa: CASSLGQAPSYTF
j_call: TRBJ1-2; clone_size: NA; v_call: TRBV5-1; d_call: NA; cdr3_nt: TGCGCCAGCAGCTTGGCGCCGGGAAACTATGGCTACACCTTC; cdr3_aa: CASSLAPGNYGYTF
j_call: TRBJ1-5; clone_size: NA; v_call: TRBV7-9; d_call: NA; cdr3_nt: TGTGCCAGCAGCCCGGGGAGCAGCAATCAGCCCCAGCATTTT; cdr3_aa: CASSPGSSNQPQHF
j_call: TRBJ2-7; clone_size: NA; v_call: TRBV5-1; d_call: TRBD1; cdr3_nt: TGCGCCAGCAGCCCGGGACAGAACTACGAGCAGTACTTC; cdr3_aa: CASSPGQNYEQYF
j_call: TRBJ2-3; clone_size: NA; v_call: TRBV25-1; d_call: NA; cdr3_nt: TGTGCCAGCAGTGAAGAGGGCGGCTGGAGCACAGATACGCAGTATTTT; cdr3_aa: CASSEEGGWSTDTQYF
j_call: TRBJ2-3; clone_size: NA; v_call: TRBV27; d_call: NA; cdr3_nt: TGTGCCAGCAGTCAAAGCACAGATACGCAGTATTTT; cdr3_aa: CASSQSTDTQYF
j_call: TRBJ2-4; clone_size: once; v_call: TRBV6-5; d_call: NA; cdr3_nt: TGTGCCAGCAGTTACTCCCGGCGGGAAAACATTCAGTACTTC; cdr3_aa: CASSYSRRENIQYF
j_call: TRBJ1-2; clone_size: NA; v_call: TRBV28; d_call: NA; cdr3_nt: TGTGCCAGCAGTTTCCGCCCAGGGCAGGGCTACACCTTC; cdr3_aa: CASSFRPGQGYTF
j_call: TRBJ2-4; clone_size: once; v_call: TRBV5-1; d_call: TRBD1; cdr3_nt: TGCGCCAGCAGCCGGAATGGACAGGGGGCAGAAAACATTCAGTACTTC; cdr3_aa: CASSRNGQGAENIQYF
j_call: TRBJ2-5; clone_size: NA; v_call: TRBV24-1; d_call: NA; cdr3_nt: TGTGCCACCAGTGCCATTGGGGCAGCAAAGGAGACCCAGTACTTC; cdr3_aa: CATSAIGAAKETQYF